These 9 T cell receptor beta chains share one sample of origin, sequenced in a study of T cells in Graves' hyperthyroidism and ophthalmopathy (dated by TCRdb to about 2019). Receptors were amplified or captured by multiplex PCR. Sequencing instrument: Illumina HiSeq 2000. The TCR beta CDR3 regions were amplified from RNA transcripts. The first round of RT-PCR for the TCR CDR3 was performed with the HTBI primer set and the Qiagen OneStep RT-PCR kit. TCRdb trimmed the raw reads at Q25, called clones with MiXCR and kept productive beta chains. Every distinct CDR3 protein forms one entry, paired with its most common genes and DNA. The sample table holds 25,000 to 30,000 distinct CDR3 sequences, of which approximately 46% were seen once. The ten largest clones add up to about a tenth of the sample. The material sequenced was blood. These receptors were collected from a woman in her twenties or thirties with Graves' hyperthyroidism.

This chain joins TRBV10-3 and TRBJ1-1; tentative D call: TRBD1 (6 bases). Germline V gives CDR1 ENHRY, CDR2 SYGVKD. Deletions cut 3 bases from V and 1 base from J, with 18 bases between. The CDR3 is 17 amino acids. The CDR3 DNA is TGTGCCATCAGTGAAACGGGAGGGGGTAATTGGAACACTGAAGCTTTCTTT. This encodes CAISETGGGNWNTEAFF.

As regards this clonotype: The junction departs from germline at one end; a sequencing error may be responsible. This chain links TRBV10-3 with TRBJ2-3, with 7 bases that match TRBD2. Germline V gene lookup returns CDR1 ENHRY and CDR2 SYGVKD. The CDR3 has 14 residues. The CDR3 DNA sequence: TGTGCCATCAGTGACCTGACTAGCAGAGATACGCAGTATTTT. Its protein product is CAISDLTSRDTQYF.

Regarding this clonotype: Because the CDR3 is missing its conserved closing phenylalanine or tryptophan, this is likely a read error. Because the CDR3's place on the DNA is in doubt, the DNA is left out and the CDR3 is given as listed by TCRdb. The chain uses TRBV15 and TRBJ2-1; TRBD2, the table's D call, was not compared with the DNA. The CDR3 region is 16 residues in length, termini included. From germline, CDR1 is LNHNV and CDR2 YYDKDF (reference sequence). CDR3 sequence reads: CATSRASGASYNEQTP.

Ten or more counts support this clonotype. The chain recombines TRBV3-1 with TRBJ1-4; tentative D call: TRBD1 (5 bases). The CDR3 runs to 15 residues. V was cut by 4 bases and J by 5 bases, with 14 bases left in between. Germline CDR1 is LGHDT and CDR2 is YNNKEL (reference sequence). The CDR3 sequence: CASSLSGHANEKLFF. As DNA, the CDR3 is TGTGCCAGCAGCCTCTCCGGACACGCAAATGAAAAACTGTTTTTT.

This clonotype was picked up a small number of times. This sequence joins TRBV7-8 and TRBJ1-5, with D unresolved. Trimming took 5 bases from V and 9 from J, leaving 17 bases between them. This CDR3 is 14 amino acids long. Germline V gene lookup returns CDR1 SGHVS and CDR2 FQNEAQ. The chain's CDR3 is CASSLPGPARPQHF. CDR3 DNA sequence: TGTGCCAGCAGCCTACCTGGGCCCGCTCGGCCCCAGCATTTT.

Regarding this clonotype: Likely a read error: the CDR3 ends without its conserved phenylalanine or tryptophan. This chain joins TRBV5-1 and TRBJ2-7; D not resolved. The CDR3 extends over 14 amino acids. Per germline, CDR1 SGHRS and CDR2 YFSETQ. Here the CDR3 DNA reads TGCGCCAGCAGCTTGATCGGTAGCATCTACGAACAGTACTCC. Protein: CASSLIGSIYEQYS.

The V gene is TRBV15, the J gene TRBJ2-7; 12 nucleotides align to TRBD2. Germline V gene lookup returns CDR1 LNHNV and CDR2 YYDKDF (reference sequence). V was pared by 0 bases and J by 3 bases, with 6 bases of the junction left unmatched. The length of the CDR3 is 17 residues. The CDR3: CATSRETSGSILYEQYF. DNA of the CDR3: TGTGCCACCAGCAGAGAGACTAGCGGGAGCATCCTCTACGAGCAGTACTTC.

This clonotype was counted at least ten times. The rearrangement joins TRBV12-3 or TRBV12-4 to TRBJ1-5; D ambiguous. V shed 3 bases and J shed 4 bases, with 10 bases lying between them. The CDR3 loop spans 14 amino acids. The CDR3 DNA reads TGTGCCAGCAGTTTTACGGACGGTAATCAGCCCCAGCATTTT. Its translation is CASSFTDGNQPQHF.

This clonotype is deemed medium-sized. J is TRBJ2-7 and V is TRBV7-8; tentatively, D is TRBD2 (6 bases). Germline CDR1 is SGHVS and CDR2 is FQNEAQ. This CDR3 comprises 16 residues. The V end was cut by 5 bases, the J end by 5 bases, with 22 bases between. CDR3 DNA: TGTGCCAGCAGCCAAACGATCGGAGGGCCGAGGAACGAGCAGTACTTC. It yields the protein CASSQTIGGPRNEQYF.